This T cell receptor (beta chain) was recovered during a study of low-dose radiotherapy and immunotherapy resistance in tumors. Study-wide context: Cohort 1 was given 0.5 Gy per fraction every 2 weeks, for 6.5 Gy total. Intravenous ipilimumab 1 mg/kg every six weeks was given with nivolumab 240 mg every two weeks.

The time point here: before trial treatment. Germline-derived CDR1 and CDR2 are MNHEY and SVGAGI. V was cut by 6 bases and J by 8 bases, with 10 bases left in between. This CDR3 comprises 12 residues. This clonotype was observed many times. TRAV- and TRBV-specific primers, spanning alpha and beta chains, primed first-strand cDNA. The PCR that amplified TCRs ran for 20 cycles, relying on a constant-region primer and a V-primer adapter. MiXCR was run by TCRdb on the reads, yielding one entry per CDR3 protein. The sample yields tens of thousands of distinct CDR3 sequences, 15% to 20% seen once. The sequences come from PBMCs, collected before treatment. The TCR comes from a male donor with prostate cancer. V is TRBV6-5 and J is TRBJ2-2; D unclear. The CDR3 DNA sequence: TGTGCCAGCAGCACCCGACTTGGGGAGCTGTTTTTT. The encoded protein is CASSTRLGELFF.